The clone carrying this T cell receptor beta chain was seen a handful of times. Its specificity is unknown. This sample is part of a study of T cell repertoires in cytomegalovirus infection. Overall study: It can be stated that public TCR beta signatures indicated CMV infection as well as a matching HLA type. Regarding the study as a whole: Within the response measured ex vivo, HLA-C-restricted CMV-specific TCR beta clonotypes were dominant. Using cumulative public TCR beta family frequency, the authors identified those who carried CMV together with the relevant HLA.

Each CDR3 protein is one row after TCRdb ran MiXCR on the reads. The data show some 400,000 distinct CDR3 sequences, over 15% seen once. Germline assignment: CDR1 KGHSH and CDR2 LQKENI. The ends lost 5 bases at V and 0 bases at J; junction bases unmatched: 4. This CDR3 has 16 amino acids. This receptor was identified in a human donor in good health (CMV status not recorded). Some clones in this sample may be carry-over from other donors' samples. The sample comprised PBMCs. The chain recombines TRBV18 with TRBJ2-7; 13 bases are a match to TRBD2. The CDR3, as DNA: TGTGCCAGCTCAACATGGACTAGCGGGGGCTCCTACGAGCAGTACTTC. Encoded protein: CASSTWTSGGSYEQYF.